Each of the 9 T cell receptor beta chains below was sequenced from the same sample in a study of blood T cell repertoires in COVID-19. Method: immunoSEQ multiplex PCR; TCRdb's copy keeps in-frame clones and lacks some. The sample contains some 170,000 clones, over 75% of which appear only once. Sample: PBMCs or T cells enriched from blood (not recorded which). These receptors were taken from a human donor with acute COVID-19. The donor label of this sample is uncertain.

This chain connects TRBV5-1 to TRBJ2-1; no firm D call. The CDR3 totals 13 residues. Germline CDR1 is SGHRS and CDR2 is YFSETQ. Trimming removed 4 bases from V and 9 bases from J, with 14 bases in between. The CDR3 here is CASSPPGGAEQFF. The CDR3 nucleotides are TGCGCCAGCAGCCCCCCAGGTGGCGCTGAGCAGTTCTTC.

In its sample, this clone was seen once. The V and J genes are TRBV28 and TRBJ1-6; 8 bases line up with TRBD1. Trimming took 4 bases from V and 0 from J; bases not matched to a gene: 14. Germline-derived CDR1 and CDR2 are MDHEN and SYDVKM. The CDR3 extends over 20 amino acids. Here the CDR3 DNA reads TGTGCCAGCAGTTGGGCTATCGGACAGGGATTGAGCTCCTATAATTCACCCCTCCACTTT. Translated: CASSWAIGQGLSSYNSPLHF.

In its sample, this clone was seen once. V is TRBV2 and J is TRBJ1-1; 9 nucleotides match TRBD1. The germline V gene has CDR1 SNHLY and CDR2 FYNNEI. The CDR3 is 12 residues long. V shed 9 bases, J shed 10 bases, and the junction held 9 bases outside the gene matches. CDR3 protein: CARMTGGASAFF. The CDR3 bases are TGTGCCAGAATGACAGGGGGGGCCTCAGCTTTCTTT. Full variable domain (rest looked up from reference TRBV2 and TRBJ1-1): EPEVTQTPSHQVTQMGQEVILRCVPISNHLYFYWYRQILGQKVEFLVSFYNNEISEKSEIFDDQFSVERPDGSNFTLKIRSTKLEDSAMYFCARMTGGASAFFGQGTRLTVV.

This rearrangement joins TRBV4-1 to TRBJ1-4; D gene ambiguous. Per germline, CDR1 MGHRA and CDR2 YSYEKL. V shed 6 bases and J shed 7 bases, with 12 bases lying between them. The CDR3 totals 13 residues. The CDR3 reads CASSPTGGEKLFF. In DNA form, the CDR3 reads TGCGCCAGCAGTCCCACCGGCGGTGAAAAACTGTTTTTT.

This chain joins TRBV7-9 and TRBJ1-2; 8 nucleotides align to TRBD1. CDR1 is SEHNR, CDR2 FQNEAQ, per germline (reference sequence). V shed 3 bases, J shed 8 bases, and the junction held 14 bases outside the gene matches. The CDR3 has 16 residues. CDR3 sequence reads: CASSLAGTGELNGYTF. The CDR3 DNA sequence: TGTGCCAGCAGCTTGGCCGGGACAGGAGAACTTAACGGCTACACCTTC.

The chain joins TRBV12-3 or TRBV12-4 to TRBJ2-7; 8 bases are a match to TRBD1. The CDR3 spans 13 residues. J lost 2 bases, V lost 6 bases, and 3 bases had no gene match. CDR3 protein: CASRGQGPYEQYF. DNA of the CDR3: TGTGCCAGCAGAGGACAGGGACCCTACGAGCAGTACTTC.

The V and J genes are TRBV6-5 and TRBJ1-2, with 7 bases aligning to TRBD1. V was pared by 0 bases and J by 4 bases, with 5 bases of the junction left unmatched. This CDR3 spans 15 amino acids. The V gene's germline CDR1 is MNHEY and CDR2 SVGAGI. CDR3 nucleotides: TGTGCCAGCAGTTACTCGCTGACAGGGAGCTATGGCTACACCTTC. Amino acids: CASSYSLTGSYGYTF.

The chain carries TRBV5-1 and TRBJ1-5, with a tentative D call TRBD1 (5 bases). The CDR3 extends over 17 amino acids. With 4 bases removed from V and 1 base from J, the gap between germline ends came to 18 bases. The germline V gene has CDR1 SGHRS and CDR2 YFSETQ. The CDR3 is CASSPPGRAGSNQPQHF. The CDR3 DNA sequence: TGCGCCAGCAGCCCACCGGGGAGGGCAGGGAGCAATCAGCCCCAGCATTTT.

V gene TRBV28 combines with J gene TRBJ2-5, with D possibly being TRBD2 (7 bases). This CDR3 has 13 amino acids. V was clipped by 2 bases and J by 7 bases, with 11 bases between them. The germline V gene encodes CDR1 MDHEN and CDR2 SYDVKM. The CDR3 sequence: CASSLLGGATQYF. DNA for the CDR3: TGTGCCAGCAGTTTACTAGGGGGGGCGACCCAGTACTTC.